The clone carrying this TCR beta chain appeared a few times. What it binds is unknown. The data originate from a study of T cells after yellow fever vaccination. 5'RACE template switching added a universal primer site and UMIs to TCR cDNA. A single record per CDR3 protein comes from TCRdb applying MiXCR to the 5' RACE reads. The profile shows 300,000 or so distinct CDR3 sequences, roughly 4% of them singletons. Study-wide points: In FACS-sorted repertoires, abundant clonotypes from the bulk population could appear as contaminants. The study found a weaker secondary response that peaked faster, day 5 versus 15.

Germline V gene data show CDR1 as DFQATT and CDR2 as SNEGSKA (reference sequence). Trimming removed 0 bases at V and 2 bases at J, with 15 bases between. CDR3 size: 16 residues. The specimen comprised PBMCs, sampled 5 days after the yellow fever booster vaccination. The origin of this receptor is a young man who received the YFV17D yellow fever vaccine. The chain has TRBV20-1 and TRBJ2-3; D is uncertain. CDR3 DNA: TGCAGTGCTAGAGATCGGGCGGTATCCTTCACAGATACGCAGTATTTT. Translating it yields CSARDRAVSFTDTQYF.